Listed below are T cell receptor beta chains from one sample, sequenced in a study of graft-versus-host responses after intestinal transplantation. Sequenced by immunoSEQ multiplex PCR; TCRdb stores in-frame clones only, minus some. The data contain tens of thousands of clones, about 94% of them singletons. Their target antigens are unknown. Sequences were derived from unstimulated CD4+ T cells sorted from spleen or lymph node cells, sampled before transplant. The receptors come from a human donor who was the organ donor for an intestinal transplant. CDR3s include the opening cysteine and the closing phenylalanine or tryptophan.

TRBV18 CASSPSRMLDTDTQYF
TRBV18 CASSPGAGGYEQYF
TRBV27 CASSLGRGDGYTF
TRBV6-4 CASSFSRSTDEQYF
TRBV5-1 CASSLEGQYSYEQYF
TRBV28 CASSLLLGSYNSPLHF
TRBV19 CASSPSSTGVKYF
TRBV5-4 CASSPAGTDYNEQFF
TRBV7-9 CASSLVAEPQHF
TRBV5-1 CASSLGPTNQPQHF
TRBV6-1 CASSYLGGKLFF
TRBV28 CASSWGQARLQPQHF
TRBV18 CASLWTSGPQETQYF
TRBV6-1 CASSERGDRVTYEQYF
TRBV7-9 CASSRYTSRTQFEAFF
TRBV10-3 CAISEARTVGETQYF
TRBV5-4 CAVRGSTTGSTYNSPLHF
TRBV5-4 CASSLVQGNTEAFF
TRBV30 CAWSDGTYEQYF
TRBV7-3 CASSSRAVSLGNNEQFF
TRBV19 CASSWEVAGANVLTF
TRBV12-5 CASGKDRNYEQYF
TRBV5-1 CASSLGGRSSEKLFF
TRBV19 CASSIETGYEQYF
TRBV11-2 CASGLGFGSVHYEQYF
TRBV28 CASSLRGGTETQYF
TRBV7-3 CASSPSHQGSPLHF
TRBV7-3 CASSLQGYKTEAFF
TRBV5-1 CASSLGPGQATYEQYF
TRBV2 CASEVSRTDTQYF
TRBV15 CATSRARGAGYNEQFF
TRBV9 CASSRPGPGGGYTF
TRBV5-1 CASSSQGAPGNTIYF
TRBV19 CASSLVGGYGYTF
TRBV7-9 CASSLKGGEKLFF
TRBV7-9 CASSLALVGPSYEQYF